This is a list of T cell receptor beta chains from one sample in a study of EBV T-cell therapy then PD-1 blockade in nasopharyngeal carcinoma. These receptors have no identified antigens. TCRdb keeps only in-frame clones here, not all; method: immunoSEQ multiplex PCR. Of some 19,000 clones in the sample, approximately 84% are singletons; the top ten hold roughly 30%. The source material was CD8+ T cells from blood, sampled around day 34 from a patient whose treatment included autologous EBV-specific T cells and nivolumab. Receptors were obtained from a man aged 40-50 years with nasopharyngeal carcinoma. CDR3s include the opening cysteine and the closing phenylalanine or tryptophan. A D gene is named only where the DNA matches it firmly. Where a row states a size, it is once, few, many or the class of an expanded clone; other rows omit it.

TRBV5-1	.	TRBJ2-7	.	TGCGCCAGCAGCTTGGTACCGAGCTACGAGCAGTACTTC	CASSLVPSYEQYF
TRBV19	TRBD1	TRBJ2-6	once	TGTGCCAGTAGTCTAAACAGGGGGCCCTCTGGGGCCAACGTCCTGACTTTC	CASSLNRGPSGANVLTF
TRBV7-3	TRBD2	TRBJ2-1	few	TGTGCCAGCAGCTTAATTGCTAGCGGGGGGATTAATGAGCAGTTCTTC	CASSLIASGGINEQFF
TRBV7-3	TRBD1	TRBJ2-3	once	TGTGCCAGCAGCTCCAGGCCACAGGGGGCTTCAGATACGCAGTATTTT	CASSSRPQGASDTQYF
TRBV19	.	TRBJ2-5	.	TGTGCCAGTAGCCACCAAGAGACCCAGTACTTC	CASSHQETQYF
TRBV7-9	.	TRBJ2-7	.	TGTGCCAGCAGCCCCGCCGGGAGGGGGCTTTCTGGCGAGCAGTACTTC	CASSPAGRGLSGEQYF
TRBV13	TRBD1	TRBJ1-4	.	TGTGCCAGCAGCGGGACAGGGGTAGATGAAAAACTGTTTTTT	CASSGTGVDEKLFF
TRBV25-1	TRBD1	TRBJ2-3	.	TGTGCCAGCAGTGCAACCGGGACAGGCTGGGCGCAGTATTTT	CASSATGTGWAQYF
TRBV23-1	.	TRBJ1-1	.	TGCGCCAGCAGTCTGGGGGGGGAAAACACTGAAGCTTTCTTT	CASSLGGENTEAFF
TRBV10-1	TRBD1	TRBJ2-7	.	TGCGCCAGCAGTACCAGGGGGCGAGATCGGAACGAGCAGTACTTC	CASSTRGRDRNEQYF
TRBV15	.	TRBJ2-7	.	TGTGCCACCAGCAGAGATATGGGCTCCTACGAGCAGTACTTC	CATSRDMGSYEQYF
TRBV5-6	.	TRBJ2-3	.	TGTGCCAGCAGTCCCCGGCCTCCCCGTACGCAGTATTTT	CASSPRPPRTQYF
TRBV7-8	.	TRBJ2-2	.	TGTGCCAGCAGCCGAGGAGTAGGGGCCGGGGAGCTGTTTTTT	CASSRGVGAGELFF
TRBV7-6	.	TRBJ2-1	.	TGTGCCAGCAGCTTAGCGGGGATTCCCTACAATGAGCAGTTCTTC	CASSLAGIPYNEQFF
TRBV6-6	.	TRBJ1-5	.	TGTGCCAGCAGTTACAGCAGGGGAGGAGGCAATCAGCCCCAGCATTTT	CASSYSRGGGNQPQHF
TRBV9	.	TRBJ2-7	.	TGTGCCAGCAGCGTAGCCTTAGACACGTTGGCCGAGCAGTACTTC	CASSVALDTLAEQYF
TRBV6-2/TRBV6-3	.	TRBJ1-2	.	TGTGCCAGCAGCCCCCGAGAAATCTATGGCTACACCTTC	CASSPREIYGYTF
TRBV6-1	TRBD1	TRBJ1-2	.	TGTGCCAGCAGTGTGACAGGGGAAGGAGCTAACTATGGCTACACCTTC	CASSVTGEGANYGYTF
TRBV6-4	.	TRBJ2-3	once	TGTGCCAGCAGTGACCGGGACGGAAGCACAGATACGCAGTATTTT	CASSDRDGSTDTQYF
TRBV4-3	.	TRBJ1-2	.	TGCGCCAGCAGCCAAGAAATGAGGAAAGAACCTAACTATGGCTACACCTTC	CASSQEMRKEPNYGYTF
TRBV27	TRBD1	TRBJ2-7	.	TGTGCCAGCAGGCAGGGGGCCACCTACGAGCAGTACTTC	CASRQGATYEQYF
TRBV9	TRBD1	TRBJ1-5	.	TGTGCCAGCAGCGCCGAGGGACAGTTCAATCAGCCCCAGCATTTT	CASSAEGQFNQPQHF
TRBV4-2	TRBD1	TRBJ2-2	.	TGTGCCAGCAGCCTGGGGACAGAGAACACCGGGGAGCTGTTTTTT	CASSLGTENTGELFF